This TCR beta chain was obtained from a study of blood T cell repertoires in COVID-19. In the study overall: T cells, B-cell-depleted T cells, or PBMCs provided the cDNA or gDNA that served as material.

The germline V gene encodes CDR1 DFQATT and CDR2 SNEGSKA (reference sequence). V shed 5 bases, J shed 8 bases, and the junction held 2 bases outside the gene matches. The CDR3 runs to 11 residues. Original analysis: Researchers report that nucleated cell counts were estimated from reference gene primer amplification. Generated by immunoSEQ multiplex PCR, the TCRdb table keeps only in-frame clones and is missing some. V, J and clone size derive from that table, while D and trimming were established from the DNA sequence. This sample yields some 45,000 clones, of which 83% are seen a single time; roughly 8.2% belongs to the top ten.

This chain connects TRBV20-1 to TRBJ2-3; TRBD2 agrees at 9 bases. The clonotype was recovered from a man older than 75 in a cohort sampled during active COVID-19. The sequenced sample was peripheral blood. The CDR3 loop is CSAVAGVTQYF. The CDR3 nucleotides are TGCAGTGCTGTAGCGGGAGTTACGCAGTATTTT.